These 17 T cell receptor beta chains came from one sample sequenced in a study of regulatory T cells in long-lasting Graves disease. The TCR beta library used iRepertoire HTBI primers with Arm-PCR amplification of CDR3. MiXCR was run by TCRdb on the multiplex PCR reads, yielding one entry per CDR3 protein. The sample records a few hundred thousand distinct CDR3 sequences, around 24% being singletons. Time point of the sample: persistent/refractory GD, antithyroid drugs over 5 years with positive TRAb. Preparation of the TCR library used RNA extracted from PBMCs. The sample was peripheral blood mononuclear cells (PBMCs), taken when the disease was refractory, from a patient treated with antithyroid drugs. All receptors derive from a female donor with Graves disease.

This clonotype appeared many times. This chain uses TRBV12-3 or TRBV12-4 with TRBJ2-2, with D perhaps matching TRBD1 or TRBD2 (5 bases each). The CDR3 has 16 amino acids. V lost 6 bases to trimming and J lost 7 bases, with 21 bases between them. CDR3 in DNA: TGTGCCAGCAGCCCTGGGAGCCGGACTGGGGGCGGGGAGCTGTTTTTT. Translation gives CASSPGSRTGGGELFF.

This clonotype was found many times. J is TRBJ2-5 and V is TRBV7-2, with D uncertain. With 5 bases removed from V and 7 bases from J, the gap between germline ends came to 14 bases. This CDR3 region has 13 residues. Germline CDR1 and CDR2: SGHTA and FQGNSA. CDR3 DNA sequence: TGTGCCAGCAGCGTAGAGGAGTCTGGGACCCAGTACTTC. It codes for CASSVEESGTQYF.

The chain has TRBV12-3 or TRBV12-4 and TRBJ2-2; D is ambiguous. The CDR3 totals 14 residues. The V end lost 4 bases, the J end lost 1 base, and 7 bases lay between the germline ends. The CDR3: CASSSGENTGELFF. The CDR3 bases are TGTGCCAGCAGTTCTGGTGAGAACACCGGGGAGCTGTTTTTT.

This clonotype was seen a few times. V is TRBV27 and J is TRBJ1-1; D is possibly TRBD1 (6 bases). Germline V gene lookup returns CDR1 MNHEY and CDR2 SMNVEV (reference sequence). This CDR3 has 14 amino acids. Trimming cost V 6 bases and J 1 base, with 12 bases left between them. CDR3 amino acids: CASRTGRENTEAFF. CDR3 bases: TGTGCCAGCAGAACAGGGAGGGAGAACACTGAAGCTTTCTTT.

This chain connects TRBV19 to TRBJ1-2, with TRBD1 identical over 8 bases. The trim removed 3 bases at V and 0 bases at J, leaving 6 bases unmatched. Germline loops: CDR1 LNHDA, CDR2 SQIVND (reference sequence). The CDR3 loop spans 16 amino acids. The CDR3 bases are TGTGCCAGTAGTATCTTGGCGGGACAGGCTAACTATGGCTACACCTTC. This gives the protein CASSILAGQANYGYTF.

V is TRBV19 and J is TRBJ1-6; tentatively, D is TRBD1 (6 bases). V was clipped by 11 bases and J by 3 bases, with 26 bases between them. Germline lookup yields CDR1 LNHDA and CDR2 SQIVND (reference sequence). This CDR3 is 18 amino acids long. The CDR3 region is CASQPDGLGQFYNSPLHF. Written as DNA, the CDR3 is TGTGCCTCTCAGCCGGATGGTTTGGGACAATTCTATAATTCACCCCTCCACTTT.

The chain uses TRBV28 and TRBJ2-5; possibly TRBD2 for D (7 bases). V was cut by 5 bases and J by 1 base, with 14 bases left in between. Per germline, CDR1 MDHEN and CDR2 SYDVKM. The CDR3 runs to 15 residues. CDR3 nucleotides: TGTGCCAGCAGTCCCGTGAGGGGGGGCCAAGAGACCCAGTACTTC. Protein sequence: CASSPVRGGQETQYF.

This chain uses TRBV30 with TRBJ1-1; TRBD1 is a possible D gene (5 bases). V was trimmed by 0 bases and J by 4 bases, leaving 12 bases between them. CDR1 GTSNPN and CDR2 SVGIG come from the germline V gene (reference sequence). The CDR3 runs 14 residues. For the CDR3, the DNA is TGTGCCTGGAGTGTATCAGGGACGACCACTGAAGCTTTCTTT. This encodes CAWSVSGTTTEAFF.

V is TRBV7-9 and J is TRBJ1-1, with 9 nucleotides matching TRBD1. The CDR3 is made up of 16 amino acids. V was pared by 0 bases and J by 1 base, with 3 bases of the junction left unmatched. In germline, CDR1 is SEHNR, CDR2 FQNEAQ (reference sequence). This CDR3 is CASSLARDRANTEAFF. The CDR3 DNA reads as TGTGCCAGCAGCTTAGCCCGGGACAGGGCGAACACTGAAGCTTTCTTT.

This clonotype was seen a few times. CDR3 bases: TGTGCCAGCAGTTCAGAAAACCCGGATCGGGCTACTGAAGCTTTCTTT. It codes for CASSSENPDRATEAFF. This rearrangement joins TRBV6-5 to TRBJ1-1; D is ambiguous. CDR1 is MNHEY, CDR2 SVGAGI, per germline. V dropped 4 bases and J dropped 5 bases, with 20 bases sitting between them. CDR3 size: 16 residues.

This clonotype was seen ten or more times. The chain recombines TRBV7-2 with TRBJ1-4; no reliable D call. CDR1 and CDR2 (germline): SGHTA, FQGNSA. Trimming took off 4 bases at V and 4 bases at J, with 13 bases between the two ends. The CDR3 has 15 amino acids. The CDR3 is CASSSGGRINEKLFF. The CDR3, as DNA: TGTGCCAGCAGCTCGGGTGGGAGAATTAATGAAAAACTGTTTTTT.

This clonotype was detected many times. The chain has TRBV6-1 and TRBJ1-1, with D perhaps TRBD1 (5 bases). Trimming left V 2 bases short and J 7 bases short, with 11 bases between. This CDR3 comprises 13 residues. Germline loops: CDR1 MNHNS, CDR2 SASEGT. The CDR3 coding sequence is TGTGCCAGCAGTGAACAGGGTAATCGTGAAGCTTTCTTT. This sequence encodes CASSEQGNREAFF.

This clonotype was seen repeatedly, ten times or more. The chain has TRBV7-2 and TRBJ1-5; TRBD1 aligns across 7 bases. CDR3 length: 12 residues. The V segment lost 5 bases and the J segment 7 bases; nucleotides outside the gene matches: 2. The germline V gene encodes CDR1 SGHTA and CDR2 FQGNSA. The CDR3 protein is CASSVGGQPQHF. CDR3 bases: TGTGCCAGCAGCGTAGGGGGCCAGCCCCAGCATTTT.

This clonotype was found many times. V is TRBV28 and J is TRBJ2-7, with 8 nucleotides matching TRBD2. The CDR3 covers 15 residues. Trimming removed 5 bases from V and 5 bases from J; junction bases left unmatched: 11. The germline gives CDR1 MDHEN, CDR2 SYDVKM. The CDR3 coding sequence is TGTGCCAGCAGTGCCATTAGCGGGATCGGGCACGAGCAGTACTTC. It is translated as CASSAISGIGHEQYF.

This rearrangement joins TRBV20-1 to TRBJ1-2, with 8 bases fitting TRBD1. The CDR3 sequence is 14 residues long. Germline values: CDR1 DFQATT, CDR2 SNEGSKA (reference sequence). After removal of 3 bases from V and 8 bases from J, the junction contained 11 bases not matched to a gene. CDR3 loop: CSASALSGTGGYTF. In nucleotides, the CDR3 is TGCAGTGCTAGCGCACTTTCCGGGACAGGAGGCTACACCTTC.

The sample holds a few counts of this clonotype. In DNA, the CDR3 is TGTGCCAGCAGCGGTCGGGGACTAGCGGGCGAGCAGTACTTC. Its protein product is CASSGRGLAGEQYF. The rearrangement uses TRBV9 and TRBJ2-7; 12 bases are shared with TRBD2. Germline V gives CDR1 SGDLS, CDR2 YYNGEE. Unmatched junction bases numbered 4, after V lost 3 bases and J lost 6 bases. CDR3 length: 14 residues.

The sample holds a few counts of this clonotype. The rearrangement links TRBV25-1 to TRBJ2-2; possibly TRBD1 or TRBD2 for D (5 bases each). Trimming pared 3 bases from V and 7 bases from J, leaving 12 bases between. Per germline, CDR1 MGHDK and CDR2 SYGVNS. CDR3 length equals 14 residues. CDR3 coding DNA: TGTGCCAGCAGTGATCCGGGGCATCACGGGGAGCTGTTTTTT. It yields the protein CASSDPGHHGELFF.